These 8 T cell receptor beta chains came from one sample sequenced in a study of neurological immune-mediated disorders. Documented time point: longitudinal time-point 1 (baseline). TCRdb used MiXCR to reprocess the 5' RACE reads, holding one entry per CDR3 protein. The repertoire holds around 76,000 distinct CDR3 sequences, 9.5% to 13% seen once, with roughly 9% in the top ten. Sequenced sample: PBMCs. These receptors were collected from a man aged 30 to 39 in good health.

This clonotype occurred many times. The chain combines TRBV7-9 with TRBJ2-3; D call uncertain. This CDR3 is 16 amino acids long. Germline CDR1 and CDR2: SEHNR and FQNEAQ (reference sequence). Trimming removed 0 bases at V and 3 bases at J, with 13 bases between. CDR3 loop: CASSLALVAETDTQYF. The DNA of the CDR3 is TGTGCCAGCAGCTTAGCGCTGGTGGCAGAAACAGATACGCAGTATTTT.

This clonotype was observed at least ten times. The chain combines TRBV2 with TRBJ2-7; D remains ambiguous. Trimming pared 3 bases from V and 4 bases from J, leaving 7 bases between. This CDR3 comprises 12 residues. The germline V gene has CDR1 SNHLY and CDR2 FYNNEI. CDR3 nucleotide sequence: TGTGCCAGCAGTGATCAGCCTTACGAGCAGTACTTC. Translating gives CASSDQPYEQYF.

This clonotype has ten or more counts. This sequence joins TRBV10-3 and TRBJ1-6; TRBD1 matches 9 bases. CDR1 is ENHRY, CDR2 SYGVKD, per germline. V lost 6 bases, J lost 10 bases, and 4 bases stayed unmatched. CDR3 length: 13 residues. The CDR3 loop is CAIRTGGESPLHF. The DNA for the CDR3 is TGTGCCATCAGGACAGGGGGGGAATCACCCCTCCACTTT.

This clonotype was counted many times. The chain employs TRBV20-1 and TRBJ1-1; 7 bases fit TRBD1. V lost 1 base, J lost 4 bases, and 6 bases stayed unmatched. CDR1 and CDR2 from the germline V gene are DFQATT and SNEGSKA (reference sequence). The CDR3 has 14 amino acids. CDR3 region: CSARGDRVVTEAFF. CDR3 in DNA: TGCAGTGCTAGAGGAGACAGGGTTGTCACTGAAGCTTTCTTT.

The chain is built from TRBV5-1 and TRBJ2-1; 7 bases fit TRBD1. Germline V CDR1 and CDR2: SGHRS, YFSETQ. Trimming cost V 2 bases and J 4 bases; bases outside gene matches: 6. The CDR3 covers 15 residues. This chain's CDR3 is CASSLTGAEYNEQFF. The CDR3, as DNA: TGCGCCAGCAGCTTAACAGGGGCGGAGTACAATGAGCAGTTCTTC.

For this clonotype: A much bigger clone sits one base away, suggesting this may be a read error. This sequence joins TRBV7-3 and TRBJ2-5; D uncertain. Germline lookup yields CDR1 SGHTA and CDR2 FQGTGA. This CDR3 comprises 15 residues. CDR3 sequence: CVSSLTYDRKETQYF. DNA for the CDR3: TGTGTCAGCAGCTTAACATATGATCGAAAAGAGACCCAGTACTTC. Using reference TRBV7-3 and TRBJ2-5 for the parts outside the CDR3, the full variable domain is GAGVSQTPSNKVTEKGKYVELRCDPISGHTALYWYRQSLGQGPEFLIYFQGTGAADDSGLPNDRFFAVRPEGSVSTLKIQRTERGDSAVYLCVSSLTYDRKETQYFGPGTRLLVL.

This clonotype was detected many times. The chain carries TRBV7-2 and TRBJ2-3; D could derive from TRBD1 or TRBD2 (5 bases each). This CDR3 is built from 14 residues. CDR1 is SGHTA, CDR2 FQGNSA, per germline. Trimming stripped 1 base from V and 5 bases from J, with 10 bases between. CDR3 loop: CASSLGGTGDTQYF. The CDR3 DNA follows: TGTGCCAGCAGCTTAGGAGGGACGGGAGATACGCAGTATTTT.

This clonotype was seen at least ten times. The chain joins TRBV7-9 to TRBJ2-1; D unresolved. Germline CDR1 and CDR2: SEHNR and FQNEAQ (reference sequence). The CDR3 is 14 residues long. Trimming shortened V by 5 bases and J by 8 bases, and 16 bases separated the two germline ends. The DNA of the CDR3 is TGTGCCAGCAGCCCCCCGGGTTCGAGTTATGAGCAGTTCTTC. Amino acids: CASSPPGSSYEQFF.